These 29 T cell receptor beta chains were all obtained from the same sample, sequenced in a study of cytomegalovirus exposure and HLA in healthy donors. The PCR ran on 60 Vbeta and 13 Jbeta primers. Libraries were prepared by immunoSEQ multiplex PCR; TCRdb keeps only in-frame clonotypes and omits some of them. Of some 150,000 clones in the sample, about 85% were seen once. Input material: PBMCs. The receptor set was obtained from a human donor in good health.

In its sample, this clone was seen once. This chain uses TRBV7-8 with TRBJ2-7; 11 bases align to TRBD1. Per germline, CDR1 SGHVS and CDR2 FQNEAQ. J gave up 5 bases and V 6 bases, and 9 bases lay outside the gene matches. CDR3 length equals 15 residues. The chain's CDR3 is CASSLPGQGVNEQYF. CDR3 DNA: TGTGCCAGCAGTTTACCGGGACAGGGGGTCAACGAGCAGTACTTC. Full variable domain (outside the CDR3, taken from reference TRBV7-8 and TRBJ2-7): GAGVSQSPRYKVAKRGQDVALRCDPISGHVSLFWYQQALGQGPEFLTYFQNEAQLDKSGLPSDRFFAERPEGSVSTLKIQRTQQEDSAVYLCASSLPGQGVNEQYFGPGTRLTVT.

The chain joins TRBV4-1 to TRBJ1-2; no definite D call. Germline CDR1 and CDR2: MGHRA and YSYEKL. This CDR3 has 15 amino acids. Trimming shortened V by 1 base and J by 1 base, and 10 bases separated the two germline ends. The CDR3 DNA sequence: TGCGCCAGCAGCCAAGTCCAGACTATTAACTATGGCTACACCTTC. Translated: CASSQVQTINYGYTF.

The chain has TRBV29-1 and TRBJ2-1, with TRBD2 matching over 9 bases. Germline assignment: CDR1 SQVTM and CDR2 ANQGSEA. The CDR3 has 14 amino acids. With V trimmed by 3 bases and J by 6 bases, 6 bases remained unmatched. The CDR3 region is CSVERGGMGNEQFF. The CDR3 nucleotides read TGCAGCGTTGAGCGGGGGGGCATGGGCAATGAGCAGTTCTTC.

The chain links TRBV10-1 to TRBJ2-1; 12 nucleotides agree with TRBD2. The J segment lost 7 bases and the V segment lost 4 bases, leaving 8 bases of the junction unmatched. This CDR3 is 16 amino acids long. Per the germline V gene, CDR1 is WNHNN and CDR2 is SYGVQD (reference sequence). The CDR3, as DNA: TGCGCCAGCAGTGGGGTGACTAGCGGGAGTGTGAATGAGCAGTTCTTC. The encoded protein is CASSGVTSGSVNEQFF.

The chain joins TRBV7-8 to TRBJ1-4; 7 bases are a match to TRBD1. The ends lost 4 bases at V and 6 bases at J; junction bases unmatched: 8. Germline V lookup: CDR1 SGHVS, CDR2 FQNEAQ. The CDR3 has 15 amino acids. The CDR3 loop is CASSSRQGRDEKLFF. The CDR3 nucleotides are TGTGCCAGCAGCTCAAGACAGGGAAGGGATGAAAAACTGTTTTTT.

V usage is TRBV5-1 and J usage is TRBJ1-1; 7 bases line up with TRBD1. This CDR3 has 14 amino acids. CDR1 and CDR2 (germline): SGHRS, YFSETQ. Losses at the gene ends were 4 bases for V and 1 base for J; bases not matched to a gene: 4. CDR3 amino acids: CASSLGQANTEAFF. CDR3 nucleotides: TGCGCCAGCAGCCTCGGACAGGCGAACACTGAAGCTTTCTTT.

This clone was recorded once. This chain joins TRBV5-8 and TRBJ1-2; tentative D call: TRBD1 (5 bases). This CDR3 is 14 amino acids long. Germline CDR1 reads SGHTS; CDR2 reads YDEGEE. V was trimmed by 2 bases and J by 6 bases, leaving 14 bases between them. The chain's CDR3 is CASSLAPGLNGYTF. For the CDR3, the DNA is TGTGCCAGCAGCTTAGCGCCGGGACTGAATGGCTACACCTTC.

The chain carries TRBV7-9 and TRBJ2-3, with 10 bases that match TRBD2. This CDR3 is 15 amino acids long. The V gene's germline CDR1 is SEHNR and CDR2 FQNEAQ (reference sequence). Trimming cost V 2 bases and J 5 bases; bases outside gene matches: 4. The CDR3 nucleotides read TGTGCCAGCAGCTTACAGCGGGGGGGCGGAGATACGCAGTATTTT. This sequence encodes CASSLQRGGGDTQYF.

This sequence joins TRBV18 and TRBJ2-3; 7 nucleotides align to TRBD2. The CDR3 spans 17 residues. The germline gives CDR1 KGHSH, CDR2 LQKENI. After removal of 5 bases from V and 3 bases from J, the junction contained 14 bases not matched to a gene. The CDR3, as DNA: TGTGCCAGCTCAAAGATCCCGGCGGGGGAGTTGACAGATACGCAGTATTTT. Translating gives CASSKIPAGELTDTQYF.

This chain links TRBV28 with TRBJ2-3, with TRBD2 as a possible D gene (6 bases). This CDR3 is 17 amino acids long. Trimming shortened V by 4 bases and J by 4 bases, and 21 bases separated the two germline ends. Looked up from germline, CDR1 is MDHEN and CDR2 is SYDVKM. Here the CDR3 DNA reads TGTGCCAGCAGTTCCTACTTGGAGGGGCAATTATCAGATACGCAGTATTTT. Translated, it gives CASSSYLEGQLSDTQYF.

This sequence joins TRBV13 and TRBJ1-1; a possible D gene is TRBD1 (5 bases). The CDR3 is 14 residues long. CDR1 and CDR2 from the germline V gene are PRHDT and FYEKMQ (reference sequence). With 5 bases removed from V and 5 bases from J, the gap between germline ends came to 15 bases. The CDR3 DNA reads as TGTGCCAGCAGCGTAACAGGAGGGAGGACTGAAGCTTTCTTT. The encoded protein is CASSVTGGRTEAFF. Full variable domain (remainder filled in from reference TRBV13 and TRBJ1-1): AAGVIQSPRHLIKEKRETATLKCYPIPRHDTVYWYQQGPGQDPQFLISFYEKMQSDKGSIPDRFSAQQFSDYHSELNMSSLELGDSALYFCASSVTGGRTEAFFGQGTRLTVV.

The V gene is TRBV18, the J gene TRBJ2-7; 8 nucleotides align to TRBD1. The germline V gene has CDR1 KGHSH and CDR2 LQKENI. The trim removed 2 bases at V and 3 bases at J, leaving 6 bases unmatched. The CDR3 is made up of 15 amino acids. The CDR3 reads CASSPRGTGIYEQYF. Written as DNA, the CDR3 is TGTGCCAGCTCACCAAGAGGGACAGGCATCTACGAGCAGTACTTC.

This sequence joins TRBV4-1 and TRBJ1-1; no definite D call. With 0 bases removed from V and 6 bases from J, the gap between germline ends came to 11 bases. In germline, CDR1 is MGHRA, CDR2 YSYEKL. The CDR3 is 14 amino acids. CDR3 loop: CASSQDGRHPEAFF. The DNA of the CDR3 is TGCGCCAGCAGCCAAGATGGCAGACACCCTGAAGCTTTCTTT.

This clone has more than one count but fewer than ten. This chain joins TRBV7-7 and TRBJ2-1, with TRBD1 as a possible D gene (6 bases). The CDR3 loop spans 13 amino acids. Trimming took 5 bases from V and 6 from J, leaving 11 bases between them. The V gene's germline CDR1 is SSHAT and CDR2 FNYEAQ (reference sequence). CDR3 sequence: CASSRIQGNEQFF. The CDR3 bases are TGTGCCAGCAGCCGGATACAGGGCAATGAGCAGTTCTTC.

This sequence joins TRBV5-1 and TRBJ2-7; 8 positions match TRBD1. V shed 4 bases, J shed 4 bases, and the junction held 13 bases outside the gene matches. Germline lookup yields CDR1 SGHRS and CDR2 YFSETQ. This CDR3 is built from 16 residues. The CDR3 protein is CASSPFRQGTSYEQYF. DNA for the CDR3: TGCGCCAGCAGCCCATTCCGACAGGGGACAAGTTACGAGCAGTACTTC.

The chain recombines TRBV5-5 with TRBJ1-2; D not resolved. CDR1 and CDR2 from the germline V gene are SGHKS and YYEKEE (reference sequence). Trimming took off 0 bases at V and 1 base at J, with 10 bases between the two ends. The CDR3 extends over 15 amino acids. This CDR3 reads CASSLGGSNNYGYTF. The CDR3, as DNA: TGTGCCAGCAGCTTGGGAGGCTCAAATAACTATGGCTACACCTTC.

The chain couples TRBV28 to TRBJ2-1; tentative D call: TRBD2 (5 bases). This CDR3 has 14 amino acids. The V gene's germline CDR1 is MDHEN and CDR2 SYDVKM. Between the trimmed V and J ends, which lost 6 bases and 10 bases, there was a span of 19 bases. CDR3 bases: TGTGCCAGCAGCCCCCGACTCAGCGGTGGGGAGCAGTTCTTC. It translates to CASSPRLSGGEQFF.

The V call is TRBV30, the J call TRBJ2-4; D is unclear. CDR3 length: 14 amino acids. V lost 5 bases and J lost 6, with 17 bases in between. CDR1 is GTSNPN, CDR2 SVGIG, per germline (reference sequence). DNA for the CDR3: TGTGCCTGGGAAGCAGGTGACGGAATAAACATTCAGTACTTC. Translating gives CAWEAGDGINIQYF.

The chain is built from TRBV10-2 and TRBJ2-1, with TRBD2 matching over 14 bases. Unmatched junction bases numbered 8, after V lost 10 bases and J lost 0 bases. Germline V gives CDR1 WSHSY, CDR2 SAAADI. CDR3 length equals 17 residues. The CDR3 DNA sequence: TGCGCCACGGCCGGGACTAGCGGGGGTTACTCCTACAATGAGCAGTTCTTC. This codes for CATAGTSGGYSYNEQFF.

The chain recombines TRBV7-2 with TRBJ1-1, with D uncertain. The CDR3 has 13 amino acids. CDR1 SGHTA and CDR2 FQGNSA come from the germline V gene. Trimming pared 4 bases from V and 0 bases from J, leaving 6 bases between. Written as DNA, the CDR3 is TGTGCCAGCAGCTCCCTTCTGAACACTGAAGCTTTCTTT. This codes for CASSSLLNTEAFF.

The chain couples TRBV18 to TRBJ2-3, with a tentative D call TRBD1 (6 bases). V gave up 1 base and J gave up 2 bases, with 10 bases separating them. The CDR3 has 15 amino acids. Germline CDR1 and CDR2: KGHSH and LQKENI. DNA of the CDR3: TGTGCCAGCTCACCACGTGGACAGCACACAGATACGCAGTATTTT. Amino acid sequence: CASSPRGQHTDTQYF.

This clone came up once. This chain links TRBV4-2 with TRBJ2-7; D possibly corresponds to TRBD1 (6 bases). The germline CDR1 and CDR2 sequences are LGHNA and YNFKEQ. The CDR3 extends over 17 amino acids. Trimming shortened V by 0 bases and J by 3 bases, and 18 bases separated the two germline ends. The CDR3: CASSQEVGEGVNYEQYF. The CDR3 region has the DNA TGTGCCAGCAGCCAAGAAGTGGGCGAGGGGGTAAACTACGAGCAGTACTTC.

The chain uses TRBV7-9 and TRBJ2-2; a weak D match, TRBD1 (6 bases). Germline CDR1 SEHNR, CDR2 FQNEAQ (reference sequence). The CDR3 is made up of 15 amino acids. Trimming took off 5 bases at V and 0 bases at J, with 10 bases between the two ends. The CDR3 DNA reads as TGTGCCAGCAGCCCCGGGACAACGAACACCGGGGAGCTGTTTTTT. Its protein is CASSPGTTNTGELFF.

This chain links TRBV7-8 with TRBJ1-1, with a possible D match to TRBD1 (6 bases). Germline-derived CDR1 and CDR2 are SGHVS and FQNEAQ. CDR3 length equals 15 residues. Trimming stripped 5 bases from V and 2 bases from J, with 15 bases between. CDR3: CASSTSGQINTEAFF. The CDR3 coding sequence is TGTGCCAGCAGCACCTCGGGACAAATTAACACTGAAGCTTTCTTT.

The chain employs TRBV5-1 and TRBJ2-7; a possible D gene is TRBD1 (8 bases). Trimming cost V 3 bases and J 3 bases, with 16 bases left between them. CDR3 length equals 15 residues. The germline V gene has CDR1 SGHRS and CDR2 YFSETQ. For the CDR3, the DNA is TGCGCCAGCAGCTGGGAGGGGACAGGACACTACGAGCAGTACTTC. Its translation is CASSWEGTGHYEQYF.

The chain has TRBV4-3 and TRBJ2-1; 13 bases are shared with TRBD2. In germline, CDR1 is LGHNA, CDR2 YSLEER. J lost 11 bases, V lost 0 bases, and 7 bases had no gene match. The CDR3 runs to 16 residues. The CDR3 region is CASSQEGLAGLGKQFF. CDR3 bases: TGCGCCAGCAGCCAAGAGGGACTAGCGGGGTTGGGTAAGCAGTTCTTC.

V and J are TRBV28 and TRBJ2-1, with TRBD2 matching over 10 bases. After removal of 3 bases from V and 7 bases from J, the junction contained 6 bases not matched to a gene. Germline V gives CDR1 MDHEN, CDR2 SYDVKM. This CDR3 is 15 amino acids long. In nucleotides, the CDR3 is TGTGCCAGCAGTTTCCCCAGCGGGAGGGGGAATGAGCAGTTCTTC. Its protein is CASSFPSGRGNEQFF.

CDR3 region: CASSQDAGEQFF. DNA for the CDR3: TGTGCCAGCAGCCAAGACGCGGGCGAGCAGTTCTTC. The V gene is TRBV4-2, the J gene TRBJ2-1; weak D call: TRBD2 (5 bases). There are 12 residues in the CDR3. V lost 0 bases to trimming and J lost 10 bases, with 7 bases between them. The germline V gene encodes CDR1 LGHNA and CDR2 YNFKEQ.

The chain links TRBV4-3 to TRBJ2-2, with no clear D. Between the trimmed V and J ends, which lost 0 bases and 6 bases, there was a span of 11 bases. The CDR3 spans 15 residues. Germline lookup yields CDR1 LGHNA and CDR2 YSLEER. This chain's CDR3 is CASSQDRLSPGELFF. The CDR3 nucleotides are TGCGCCAGCAGCCAAGACAGGTTATCGCCCGGGGAGCTGTTTTTT.